These 2 T cell receptor beta chains came from one sample sequenced in a study of sequential checkpoint blockade in melanoma. TCRdb keeps only in-frame clones here, not all; method: immunoSEQ multiplex PCR. The table has around 34,000 clones, roughly 84% seen once; the top ten hold 15% to 20%. Treatment described: randomized to nivolumab then ipilimumab (arm A) or the reverse (arm B). The sequencing here drew on CD8+ T cells sorted from blood (inferred from file names), taken from a patient given nivolumab and ipilimumab in sequence. The receptors shown here come from a human donor with melanoma.

This clone is deemed medium-sized. The rearrangement uses TRBV7-2 and TRBJ1-2, with D possibly being TRBD1 (5 bases). The CDR3 extends over 15 amino acids. CDR1 is SGHTA, CDR2 FQGNSA, per germline. V lost 1 base, J lost 5 bases, and 14 bases lay in between. CDR3 sequence (DNA): TGTGCCAGCAGCTTAGGTGCGGACACCGTATATGGCTACACCTTC. Amino acid sequence: CASSLGADTVYGYTF. Supplemented by reference TRBV7-2 and TRBJ1-2, the full variable domain reads GAGVSQSPSNKVTEKGKDVELRCDPISGHTALYWYRQSLGQGLEFLIYFQGNSAPDKSGLPSDRFSAERTGGSVSTLTIQRTQQEDSAVYLCASSLGADTVYGYTFGSGTRLTVV.

V is TRBV6-6 and J is TRBJ2-1; 11 nucleotides agree with TRBD1. V gave up 2 bases and J gave up 9 bases; unmatched junction bases: 6. CDR3 length: 15 amino acids. Germline-derived CDR1 and CDR2 are MNHNY and SVGAGI (reference sequence). The CDR3 DNA is TGTGCCAGCAGTTACCCGGACAGGGGGCCAGGTGAGCAGTTCTTC. Its translation is CASSYPDRGPGEQFF.